This T cell receptor (beta chain) was profiled in a study of blood T cell repertoires in COVID-19. Authors' data handling: Reference gene primer amplification gave estimated nucleated cell counts. Assay: immunoSEQ multiplex PCR; the TCRdb copy retains only in-frame clones and omits some. The D gene and trimming were derived from the DNA, and the V and J assignments and clone size from that table. This sample has about 120,000 clones, with around 85% found just once. The V and J ends lost 5 bases and 5 bases respectively, with 11 bases between them. The CDR3 consists of 13 residues. This clonotype was obtained from a man between 50 and 59 years old with acute or convalescent COVID-19. The chain joins TRBV12-3 or TRBV12-4 to TRBJ2-3, with D possibly TRBD1 on 6 matching bases. The sequenced sample was peripheral blood. For the CDR3, the DNA is TGTGCCAGCAGTGTTCTACAGGGAGATACGCAGTATTTT. Translation gives CASSVLQGDTQYF.